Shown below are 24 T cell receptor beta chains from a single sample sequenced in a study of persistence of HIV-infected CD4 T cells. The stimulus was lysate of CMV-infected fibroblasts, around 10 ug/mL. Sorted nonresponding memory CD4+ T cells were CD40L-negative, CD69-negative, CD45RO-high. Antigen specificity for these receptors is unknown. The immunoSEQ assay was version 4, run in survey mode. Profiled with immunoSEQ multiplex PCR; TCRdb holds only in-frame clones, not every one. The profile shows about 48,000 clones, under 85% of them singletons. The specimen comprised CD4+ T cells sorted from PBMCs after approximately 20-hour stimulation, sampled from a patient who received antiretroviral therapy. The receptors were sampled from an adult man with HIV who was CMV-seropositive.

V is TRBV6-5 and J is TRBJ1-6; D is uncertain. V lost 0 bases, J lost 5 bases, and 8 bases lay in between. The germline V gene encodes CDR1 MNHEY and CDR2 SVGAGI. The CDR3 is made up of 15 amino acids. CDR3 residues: CASSYSGNHNSPLHF. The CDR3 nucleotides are TGTGCCAGCAGTTACTCCGGGAACCATAATTCACCCCTCCACTTT.

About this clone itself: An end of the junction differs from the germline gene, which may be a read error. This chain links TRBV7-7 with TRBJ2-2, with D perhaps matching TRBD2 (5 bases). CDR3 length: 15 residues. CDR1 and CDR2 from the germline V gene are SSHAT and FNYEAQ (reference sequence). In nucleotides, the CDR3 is TGTGCTAGCAGCTTATATTCCGGGGAGACCGGGGAGCTGTTTTTT. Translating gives CASSLYSGETGELFF.

CDR3 amino acids: CASSQGQTETIQYF. CDR3 DNA sequence: TGTGCCAGCTCACAAGGACAGACCGAAACCATTCAGTACTTC. This sequence joins TRBV18 and TRBJ2-4; weak D call: TRBD1 (6 bases). V was clipped by 4 bases and J by 9 bases, with 16 bases between them. The CDR3 length is 14 residues. The germline V gene encodes CDR1 KGHSH and CDR2 LQKENI.

The CDR3 reads CASRSGPGNIQYF. CDR3 DNA: TGTGCCAGCAGGAGCGGACCGGGGAACATTCAGTACTTC. The chain is built from TRBV27 and TRBJ2-4; D is possibly TRBD2 (5 bases). Trimming removed 6 bases from V and 7 bases from J, with 13 bases in between. The V gene's germline CDR1 is MNHEY and CDR2 SMNVEV (reference sequence). The CDR3 is 13 amino acids.

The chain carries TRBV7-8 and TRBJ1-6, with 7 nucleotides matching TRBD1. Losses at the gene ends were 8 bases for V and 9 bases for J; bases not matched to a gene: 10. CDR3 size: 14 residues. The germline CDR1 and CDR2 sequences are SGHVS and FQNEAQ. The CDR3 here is CASRAQGNRSPLHF. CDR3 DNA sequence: TGTGCCAGCCGCGCACAGGGGAATCGTTCACCCCTCCACTTT.

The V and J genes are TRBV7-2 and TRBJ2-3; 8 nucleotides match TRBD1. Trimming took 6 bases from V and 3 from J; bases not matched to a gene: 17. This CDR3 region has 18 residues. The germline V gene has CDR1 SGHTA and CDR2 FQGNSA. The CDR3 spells CASRAPRDRWAVTDTQYF. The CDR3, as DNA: TGTGCCAGCAGAGCTCCGCGGGACAGGTGGGCTGTGACAGATACGCAGTATTTT.

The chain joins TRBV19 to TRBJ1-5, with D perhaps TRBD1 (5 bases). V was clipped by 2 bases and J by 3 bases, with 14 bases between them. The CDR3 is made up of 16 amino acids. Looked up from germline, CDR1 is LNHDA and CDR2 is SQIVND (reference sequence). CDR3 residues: CASSISQGLDNQPQHF. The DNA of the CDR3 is TGTGCCAGTAGTATAAGCCAGGGATTGGACAATCAGCCCCAGCATTTT. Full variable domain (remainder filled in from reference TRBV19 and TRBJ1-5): DGGITQSPKYLFRKEGQNVTLSCEQNLNHDAMYWYRQDPGQGLRLIYYSQIVNDFQKGDIAEGYSVSREKKESFPLTVTSAQKNPTAFYLCASSISQGLDNQPQHFGDGTRLSIL.

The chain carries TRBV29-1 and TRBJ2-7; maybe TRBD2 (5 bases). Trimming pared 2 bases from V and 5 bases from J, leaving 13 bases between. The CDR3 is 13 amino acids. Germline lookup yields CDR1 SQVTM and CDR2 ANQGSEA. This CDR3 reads CSVEREGGNEQYF. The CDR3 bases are TGCAGCGTTGAACGCGAGGGTGGCAACGAGCAGTACTTC.

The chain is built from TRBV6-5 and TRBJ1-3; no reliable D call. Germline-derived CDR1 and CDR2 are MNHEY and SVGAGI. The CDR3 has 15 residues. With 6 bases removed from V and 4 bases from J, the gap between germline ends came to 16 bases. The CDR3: CASRMTSASGNTIYF. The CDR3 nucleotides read TGTGCCAGCAGGATGACATCTGCCTCGGGAAACACCATATATTTT.

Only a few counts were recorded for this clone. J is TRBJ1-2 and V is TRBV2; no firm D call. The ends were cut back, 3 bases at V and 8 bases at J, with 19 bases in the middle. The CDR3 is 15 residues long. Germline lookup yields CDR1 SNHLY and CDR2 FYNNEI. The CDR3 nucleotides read TGTGCCAGCAGTGATACGAGGCCCCATCCAAGAGGCTACACCTTC. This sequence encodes CASSDTRPHPRGYTF. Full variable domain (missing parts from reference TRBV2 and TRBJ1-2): EPEVTQTPSHQVTQMGQEVILRCVPISNHLYFYWYRQILGQKVEFLVSFYNNEISEKSEIFDDQFSVERPDGSNFTLKIRSTKLEDSAMYFCASSDTRPHPRGYTFGSGTRLTVV.

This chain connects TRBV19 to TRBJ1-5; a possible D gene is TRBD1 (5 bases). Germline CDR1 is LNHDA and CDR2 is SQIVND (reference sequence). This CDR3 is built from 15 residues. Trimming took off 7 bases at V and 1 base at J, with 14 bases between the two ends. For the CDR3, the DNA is TGTGCCAGTAATCGACAGATTTTCAGCAATCAGCCCCAGCATTTT. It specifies CASNRQIFSNQPQHF. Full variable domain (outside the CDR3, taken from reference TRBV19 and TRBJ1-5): DGGITQSPKYLFRKEGQNVTLSCEQNLNHDAMYWYRQDPGQGLRLIYYSQIVNDFQKGDIAEGYSVSREKKESFPLTVTSAQKNPTAFYLCASNRQIFSNQPQHFGDGTRLSIL.

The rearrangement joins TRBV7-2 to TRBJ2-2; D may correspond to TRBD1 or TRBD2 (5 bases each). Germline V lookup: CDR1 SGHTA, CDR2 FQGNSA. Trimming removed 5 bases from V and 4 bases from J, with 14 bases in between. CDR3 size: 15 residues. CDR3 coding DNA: TGTGCCAGCAGCCCCGTTTCGGGACGCACCGGGGAGCTGTTTTTT. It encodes CASSPVSGRTGELFF.

The CDR3 loop reads CASSFSQANYGYTF. CDR3 sequence (DNA): TGTGCCAGCAGCTTTTCCCAAGCTAACTATGGCTACACCTTC. The J gene is TRBJ1-2, the V gene TRBV7-9; D gene uncertain. Germline V gene sequence: CDR1 SEHNR, CDR2 FQNEAQ (reference sequence). CDR3 size: 14 residues. V shed 3 bases and J shed 0 bases, with 8 bases lying between them.

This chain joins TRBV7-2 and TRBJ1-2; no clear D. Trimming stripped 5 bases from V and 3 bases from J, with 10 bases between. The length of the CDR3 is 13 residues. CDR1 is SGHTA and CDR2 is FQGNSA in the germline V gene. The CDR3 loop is CASSATPYYGYTF. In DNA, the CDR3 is TGTGCCAGCAGCGCGACACCTTACTATGGCTACACCTTC. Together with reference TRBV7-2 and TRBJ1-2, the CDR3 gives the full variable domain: GAGVSQSPSNKVTEKGKDVELRCDPISGHTALYWYRQSLGQGLEFLIYFQGNSAPDKSGLPSDRFSAERTGGSVSTLTIQRTQQEDSAVYLCASSATPYYGYTFGSGTRLTVV.

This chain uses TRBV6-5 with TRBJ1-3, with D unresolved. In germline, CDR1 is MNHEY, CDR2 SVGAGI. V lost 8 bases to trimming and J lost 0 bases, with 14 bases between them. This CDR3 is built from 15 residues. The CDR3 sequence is CASLSATRSGNTIYF. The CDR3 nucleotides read TGTGCCAGCCTTAGCGCGACACGCTCTGGAAACACCATATATTTT.

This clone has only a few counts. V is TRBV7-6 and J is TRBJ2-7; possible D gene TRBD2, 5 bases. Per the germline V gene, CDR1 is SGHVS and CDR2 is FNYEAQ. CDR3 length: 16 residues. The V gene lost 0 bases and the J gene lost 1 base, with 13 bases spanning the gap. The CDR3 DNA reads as TGTGCCAGCAGCTTAGCTGTAGGAGGCGGATCCTACGAGCAGTACTTC. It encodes CASSLAVGGGSYEQYF.

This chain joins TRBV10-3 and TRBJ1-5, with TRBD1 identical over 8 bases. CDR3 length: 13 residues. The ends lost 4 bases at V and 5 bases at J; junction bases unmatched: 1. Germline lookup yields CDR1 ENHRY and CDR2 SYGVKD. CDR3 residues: CAISVQGDQPQHF. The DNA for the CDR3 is TGTGCCATCAGTGTACAGGGGGATCAGCCCCAGCATTTT.

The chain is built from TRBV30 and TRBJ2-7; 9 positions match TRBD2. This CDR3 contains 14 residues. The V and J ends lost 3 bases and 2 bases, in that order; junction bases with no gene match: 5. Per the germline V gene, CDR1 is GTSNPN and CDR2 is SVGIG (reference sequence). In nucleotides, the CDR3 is TGTGCCTGGAGCAAAGCGGGAGGAACCTACGAGCAGTACTTC. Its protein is CAWSKAGGTYEQYF.

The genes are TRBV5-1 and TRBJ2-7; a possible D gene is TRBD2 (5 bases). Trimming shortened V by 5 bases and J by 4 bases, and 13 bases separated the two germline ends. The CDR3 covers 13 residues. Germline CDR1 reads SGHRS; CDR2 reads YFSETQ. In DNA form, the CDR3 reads TGCGCCAGCAGTTATTCCGGGGATTACGAGCAGTACTTC. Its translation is CASSYSGDYEQYF.

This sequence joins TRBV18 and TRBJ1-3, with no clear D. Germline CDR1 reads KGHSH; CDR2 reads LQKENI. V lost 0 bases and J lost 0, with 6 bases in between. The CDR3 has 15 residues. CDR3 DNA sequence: TGTGCCAGCTCACCACCAAGCGGCTCTGGAAACACCATATATTTT. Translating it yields CASSPPSGSGNTIYF.

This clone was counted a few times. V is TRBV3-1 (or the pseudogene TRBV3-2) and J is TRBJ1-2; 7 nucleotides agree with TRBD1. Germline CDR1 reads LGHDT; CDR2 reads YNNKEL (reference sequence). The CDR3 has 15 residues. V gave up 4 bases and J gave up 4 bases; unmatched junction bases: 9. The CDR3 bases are TGTGCCAGCAGCCCTCCGGGACAGTGGGCCTATGGCTACACCTTC. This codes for CASSPPGQWAYGYTF.

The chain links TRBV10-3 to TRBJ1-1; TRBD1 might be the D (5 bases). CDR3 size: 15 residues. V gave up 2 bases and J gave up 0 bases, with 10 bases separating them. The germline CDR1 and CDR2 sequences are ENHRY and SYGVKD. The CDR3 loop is CAISEPGTLNTEAFF. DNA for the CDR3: TGTGCCATCAGTGAGCCTGGGACTCTGAACACTGAAGCTTTCTTT.

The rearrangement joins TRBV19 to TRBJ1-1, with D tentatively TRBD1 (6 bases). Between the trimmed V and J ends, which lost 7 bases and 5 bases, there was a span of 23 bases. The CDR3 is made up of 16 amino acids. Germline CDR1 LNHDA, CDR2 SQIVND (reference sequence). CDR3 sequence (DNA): TGTGCCAGTACCGCAGATCGCGGGGGCTACCGAACTGAAGCTTTCTTT. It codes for CASTADRGGYRTEAFF.

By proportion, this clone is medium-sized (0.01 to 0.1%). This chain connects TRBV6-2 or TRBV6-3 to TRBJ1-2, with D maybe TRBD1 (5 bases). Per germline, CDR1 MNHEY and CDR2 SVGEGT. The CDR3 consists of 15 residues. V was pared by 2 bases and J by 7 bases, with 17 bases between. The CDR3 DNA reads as TGTGCCAGCAGTTACGCAGACCGGGGCGGCGGTGGCTACACCTTC. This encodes CASSYADRGGGGYTF.